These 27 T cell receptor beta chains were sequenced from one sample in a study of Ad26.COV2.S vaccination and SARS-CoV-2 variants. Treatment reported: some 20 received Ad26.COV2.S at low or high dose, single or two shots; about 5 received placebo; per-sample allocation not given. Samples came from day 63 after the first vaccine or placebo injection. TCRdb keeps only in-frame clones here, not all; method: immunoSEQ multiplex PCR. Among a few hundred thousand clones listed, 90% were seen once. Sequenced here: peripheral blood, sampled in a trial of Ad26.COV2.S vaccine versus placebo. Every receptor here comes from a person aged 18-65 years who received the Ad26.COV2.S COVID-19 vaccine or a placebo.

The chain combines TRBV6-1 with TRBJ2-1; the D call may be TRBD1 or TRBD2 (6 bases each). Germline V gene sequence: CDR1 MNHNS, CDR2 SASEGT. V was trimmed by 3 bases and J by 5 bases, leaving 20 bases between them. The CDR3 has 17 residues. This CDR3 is CASSEPVYGGLHNEQFF. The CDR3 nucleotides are TGTGCCAGCAGTGAGCCCGTTTACGGGGGCCTGCACAATGAGCAGTTCTTC.

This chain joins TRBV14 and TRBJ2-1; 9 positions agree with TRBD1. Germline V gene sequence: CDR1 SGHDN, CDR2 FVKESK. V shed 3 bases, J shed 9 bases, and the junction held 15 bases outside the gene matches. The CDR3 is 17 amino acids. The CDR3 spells CASSQSFPGQGSSEQFF. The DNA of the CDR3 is TGTGCCAGCAGCCAGAGCTTTCCGGGACAGGGAAGTAGTGAGCAGTTCTTC.

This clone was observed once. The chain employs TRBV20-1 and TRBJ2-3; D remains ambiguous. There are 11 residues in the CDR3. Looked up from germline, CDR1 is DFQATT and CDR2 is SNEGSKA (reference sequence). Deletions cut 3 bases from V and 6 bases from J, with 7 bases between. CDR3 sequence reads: CSASRADTQYF. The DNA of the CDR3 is TGCAGTGCTAGCCGAGCGGATACGCAGTATTTT.

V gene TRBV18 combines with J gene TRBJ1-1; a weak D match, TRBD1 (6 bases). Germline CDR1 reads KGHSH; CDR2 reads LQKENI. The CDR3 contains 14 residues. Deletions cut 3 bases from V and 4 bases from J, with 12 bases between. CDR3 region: CASSPTGIGTEAFF. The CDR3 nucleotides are TGTGCCAGCTCACCTACAGGGATTGGCACTGAAGCTTTCTTT.

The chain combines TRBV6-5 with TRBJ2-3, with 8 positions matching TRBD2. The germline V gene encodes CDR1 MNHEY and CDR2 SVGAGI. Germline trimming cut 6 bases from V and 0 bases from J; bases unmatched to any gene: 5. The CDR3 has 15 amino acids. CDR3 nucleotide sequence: TGTGCCAGCAGACGTAGCGGGATTAGCACAGATACGCAGTATTTT. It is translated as CASRRSGISTDTQYF.

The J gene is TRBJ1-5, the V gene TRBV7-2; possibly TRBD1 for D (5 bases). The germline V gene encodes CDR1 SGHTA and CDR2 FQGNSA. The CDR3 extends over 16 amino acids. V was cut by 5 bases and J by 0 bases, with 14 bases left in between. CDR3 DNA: TGTGCCAGCAGCCCCCCCGGGGGTCATAGCAATCAGCCCCAGCATTTT. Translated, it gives CASSPPGGHSNQPQHF.

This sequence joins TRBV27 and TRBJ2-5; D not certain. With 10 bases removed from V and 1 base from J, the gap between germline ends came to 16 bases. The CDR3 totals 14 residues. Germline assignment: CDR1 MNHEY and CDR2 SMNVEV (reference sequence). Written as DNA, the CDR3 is TGTGCCACCAAGGCAGAACTGGGCCAAGAGACCCAGTACTTC. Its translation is CATKAELGQETQYF.

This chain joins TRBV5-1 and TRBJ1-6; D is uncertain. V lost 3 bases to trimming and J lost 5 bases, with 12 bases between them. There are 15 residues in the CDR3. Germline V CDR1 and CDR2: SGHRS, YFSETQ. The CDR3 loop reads CASSSGRPDNSPLHF. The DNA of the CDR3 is TGCGCCAGCAGCTCGGGCAGGCCCGATAATTCACCCCTCCACTTT.

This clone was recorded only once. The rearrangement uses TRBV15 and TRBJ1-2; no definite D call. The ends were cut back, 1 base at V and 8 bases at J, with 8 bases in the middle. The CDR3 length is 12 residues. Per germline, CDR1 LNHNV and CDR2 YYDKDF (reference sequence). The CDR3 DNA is TGTGCCACCAGCAGAGGACTCAGCGGCTACACCTTC. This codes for CATSRGLSGYTF.

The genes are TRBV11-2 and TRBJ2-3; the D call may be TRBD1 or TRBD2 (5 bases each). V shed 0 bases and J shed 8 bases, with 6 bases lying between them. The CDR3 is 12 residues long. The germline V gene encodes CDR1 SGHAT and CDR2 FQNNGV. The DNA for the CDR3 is TGTGCCAGCAGCTTAGAGGGACCTACGCAGTATTTT. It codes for CASSLEGPTQYF.

CDR3 residues: CASSIGGRSNYGYTF. The DNA of the CDR3 is TGTGCCAGTAGTATAGGGGGACGATCTAACTATGGCTACACCTTC. The chain recombines TRBV19 with TRBJ1-2, with D maybe TRBD1 (5 bases). The CDR3 loop spans 15 amino acids. Germline V gene data show CDR1 as LNHDA and CDR2 as SQIVND (reference sequence). V lost 1 base, J lost 0 bases, and 9 bases lay in between.

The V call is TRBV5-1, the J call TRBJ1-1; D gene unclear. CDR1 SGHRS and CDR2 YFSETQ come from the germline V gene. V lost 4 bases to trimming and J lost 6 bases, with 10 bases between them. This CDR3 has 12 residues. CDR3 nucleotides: TGCGCCAGCAGCGCCGGAAGATCTGAAGCTTTCTTT. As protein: CASSAGRSEAFF.

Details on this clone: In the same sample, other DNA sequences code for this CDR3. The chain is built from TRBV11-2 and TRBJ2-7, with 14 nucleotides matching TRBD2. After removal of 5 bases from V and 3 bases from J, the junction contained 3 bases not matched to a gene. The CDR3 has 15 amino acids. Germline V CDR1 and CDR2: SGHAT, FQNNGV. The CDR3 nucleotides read TGTGCCAGCAGCCGCGGGACTAGCGGGAGCTACGAGCAGTACTTC. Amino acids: CASSRGTSGSYEQYF. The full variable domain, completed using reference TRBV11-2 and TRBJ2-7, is EAGVAQSPRYKIIEKRQSVAFWCNPISGHATLYWYQQILGQGPKLLIQFQNNGVVDDSQLPKDRFSAERLKGVDSTLKIQPAKLEDSAVYLCASSRGTSGSYEQYFGPGTRLTVT.

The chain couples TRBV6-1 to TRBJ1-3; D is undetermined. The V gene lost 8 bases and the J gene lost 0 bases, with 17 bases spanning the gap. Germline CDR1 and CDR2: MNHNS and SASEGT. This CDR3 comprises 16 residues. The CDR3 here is CASGGPNSLSGNTIYF. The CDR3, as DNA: TGTGCCAGCGGTGGTCCGAACAGTCTCTCTGGAAACACCATATATTTT.

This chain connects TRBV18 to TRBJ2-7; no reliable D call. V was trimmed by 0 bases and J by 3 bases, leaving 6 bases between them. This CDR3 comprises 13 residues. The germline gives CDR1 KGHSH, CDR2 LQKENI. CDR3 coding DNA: TGTGCCAGCTCACCACCGGCGGTCTACGAGCAGTACTTC. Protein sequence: CASSPPAVYEQYF. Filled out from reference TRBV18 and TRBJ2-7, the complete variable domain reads NAGVMQNPRHLVRRRGQEARLRCSPMKGHSHVYWYRQLPEEGLKFMVYLQKENIIDESGMPKERFSAEFPKEGPSILRIQQVVRGDSAAYFCASSPPAVYEQYFGPGTRLTVT.

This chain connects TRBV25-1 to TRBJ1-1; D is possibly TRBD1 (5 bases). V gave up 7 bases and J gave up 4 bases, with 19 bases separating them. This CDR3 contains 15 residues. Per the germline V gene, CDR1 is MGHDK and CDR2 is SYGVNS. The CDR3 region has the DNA TGTGCCAGCAAGAGCTTGGGGCCAGGTGCCACTGAAGCTTTCTTT. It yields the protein CASKSLGPGATEAFF.

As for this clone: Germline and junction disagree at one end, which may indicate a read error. Here the CDR3 reads CASSEGPRYNEQFF. The CDR3 nucleotides read TGTGCTAGCAGCGAAGGCCCACGATACAATGAGCAGTTCTTC. This chain joins TRBV7-7 and TRBJ2-1, with D uncertain. Germline V gene data show CDR1 as SSHAT and CDR2 as FNYEAQ (reference sequence). There are 14 residues in the CDR3.

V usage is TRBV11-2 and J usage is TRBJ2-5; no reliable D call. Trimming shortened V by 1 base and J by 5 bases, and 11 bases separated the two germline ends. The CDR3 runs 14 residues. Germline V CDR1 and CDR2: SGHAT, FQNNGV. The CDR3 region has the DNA TGTGCCAGCAGCTTAGTAATGAGCCGGGAGACCCAGTACTTC. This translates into CASSLVMSRETQYF.

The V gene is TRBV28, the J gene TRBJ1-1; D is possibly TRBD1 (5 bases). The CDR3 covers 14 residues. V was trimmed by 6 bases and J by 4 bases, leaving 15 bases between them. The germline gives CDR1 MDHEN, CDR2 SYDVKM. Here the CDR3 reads CASSLLGRATEAFF. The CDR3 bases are TGTGCCAGCAGCCTACTGGGGCGCGCCACTGAAGCTTTCTTT.

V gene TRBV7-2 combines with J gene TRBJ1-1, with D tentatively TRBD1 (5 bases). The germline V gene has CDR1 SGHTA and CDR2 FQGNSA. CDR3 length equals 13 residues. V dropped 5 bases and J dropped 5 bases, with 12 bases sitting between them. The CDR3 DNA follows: TGTGCCAGCAGCACCAACGGGGGGACTGAAGCTTTCTTT. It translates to CASSTNGGTEAFF.

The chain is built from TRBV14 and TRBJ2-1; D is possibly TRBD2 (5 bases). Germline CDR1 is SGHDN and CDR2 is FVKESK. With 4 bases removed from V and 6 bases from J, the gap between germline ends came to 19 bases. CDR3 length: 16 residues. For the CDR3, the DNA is TGTGCCAGCAGCCGGTTTAGAGCGGAAGAGAGCAATGAGCAGTTCTTC. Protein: CASSRFRAEESNEQFF.

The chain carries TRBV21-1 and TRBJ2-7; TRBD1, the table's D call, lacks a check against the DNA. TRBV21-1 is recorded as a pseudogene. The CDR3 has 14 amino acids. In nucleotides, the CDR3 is TGTGCCAGCCGATTTCGGGACAGAGGCTACGAGCAGTACTTC. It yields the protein CASRFRDRGYEQYF.

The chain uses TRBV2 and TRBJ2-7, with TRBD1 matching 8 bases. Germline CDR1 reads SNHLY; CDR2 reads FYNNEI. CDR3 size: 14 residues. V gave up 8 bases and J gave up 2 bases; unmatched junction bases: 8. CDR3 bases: TGTGCCAGCGGTACAGGGGGGCCCCCCTACGAGCAGTACTTC. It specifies CASGTGGPPYEQYF.

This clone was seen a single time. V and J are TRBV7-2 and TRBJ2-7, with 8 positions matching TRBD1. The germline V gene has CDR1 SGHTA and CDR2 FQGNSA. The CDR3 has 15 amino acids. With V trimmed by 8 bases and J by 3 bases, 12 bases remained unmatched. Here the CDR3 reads CASPHDRDRHYEQYF. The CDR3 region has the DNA TGTGCCAGCCCCCATGACCGGGACAGGCACTACGAGCAGTACTTC.

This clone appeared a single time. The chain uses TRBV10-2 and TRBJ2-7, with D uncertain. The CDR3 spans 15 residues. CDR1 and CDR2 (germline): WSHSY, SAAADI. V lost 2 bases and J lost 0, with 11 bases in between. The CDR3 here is CASSEGLSSSYEQYF. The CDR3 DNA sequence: TGCGCCAGCAGTGAGGGGCTCTCGAGCTCCTACGAGCAGTACTTC.

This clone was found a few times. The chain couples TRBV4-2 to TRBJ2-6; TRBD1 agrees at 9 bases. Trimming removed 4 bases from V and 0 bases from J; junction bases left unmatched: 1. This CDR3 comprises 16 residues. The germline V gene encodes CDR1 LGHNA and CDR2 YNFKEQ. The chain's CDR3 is CASSRQGDSGANVLTF. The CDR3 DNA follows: TGTGCCAGCAGCCGACAGGGGGACTCTGGGGCCAACGTCCTGACTTTC.

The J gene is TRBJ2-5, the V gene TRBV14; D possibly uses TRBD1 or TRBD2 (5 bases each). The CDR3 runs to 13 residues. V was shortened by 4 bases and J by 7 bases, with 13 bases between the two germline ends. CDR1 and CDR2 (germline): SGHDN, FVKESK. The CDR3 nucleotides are TGTGCCAGCAGCCCCGGGGCCTCGGGGACCCAGTACTTC. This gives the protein CASSPGASGTQYF.